The 4 T cell receptor beta chains below all came from one sample that was sequenced in a study of STAT3 mutations in large granular lymphocyte leukemia. No antigens are known for them. Overall study results and limits: Every T-cell large granular lymphocyte leukemia patient had at least one immunodominant TCR beta clonotype.

The method was immunoSEQ multiplex PCR; TCRdb's version includes in-frame clones alone and lacks a portion of them. The sample lists 35,000 or so clones, approximately 91% seen once, with over 0.35% in the top ten. The sample taken for sequencing was PBMCs. The receptors stem from a human donor with T large granular lymphocyte leukemia. Some clones in this sample may be carry-over from other donors' samples.

This chain links TRBV7-9 with TRBJ1-2, with 8 positions matching TRBD1. Germline values: CDR1 SEHNR, CDR2 FQNEAQ (reference sequence). The V and J ends lost 5 bases and 6 bases, in that order; junction bases with no gene match: 8. The CDR3 has 14 amino acids. The CDR3, as DNA: TGTGCCAGCAGCACCGGACAGGGTACGGATGGCTACACCTTC. As protein: CASSTGQGTDGYTF.

The chain carries TRBV28 and TRBJ1-4; no definite D call. Trimming cost V 2 bases and J 4 bases, with 17 bases left between them. The CDR3 consists of 17 residues. CDR1 is MDHEN and CDR2 is SYDVKM in the germline V gene. For the CDR3, the DNA is TGTGCCAGCAGTTTACCCCAGACACCAGTTATTAATGAAAAACTGTTTTTT. Protein sequence: CASSLPQTPVINEKLFF.

The chain uses TRBV28 and TRBJ1-5; tentative D call: TRBD1 (5 bases). Germline-derived CDR1 and CDR2 are MDHEN and SYDVKM. This CDR3 has 12 amino acids. Trimming took off 11 bases at V and 2 bases at J, with 10 bases between the two ends. CDR3 residues: CAALGGNQPQHF. As DNA, the CDR3 is TGTGCCGCCTTGGGGGGCAATCAGCCCCAGCATTTT.

The V and J genes are TRBV10-3 and TRBJ1-2, with D possibly TRBD1 on 5 matching bases. V was shortened by 1 base and J by 2 bases, with 11 bases between the two germline ends. The CDR3 loop spans 15 amino acids. The germline CDR1 and CDR2 sequences are ENHRY and SYGVKD. The CDR3 bases are TGTGCCATCAGTGAGTTTGGGGGGTCGAACTATGGCTACACCTTC. Amino acid sequence: CAISEFGGSNYGYTF.